A selection of T cell receptor beta chains follows, all from one sample in a study of cytomegalovirus exposure and HLA in healthy donors. Using immunoSEQ multiplex PCR, the repertoire was profiled, and TCRdb retains in-frame clones only, with some absent. The sample includes about 140,000 clones, about 70% of them seen just once. What was sequenced was PBMCs. Every receptor here comes from a man in his fifties or sixties in good health and CMV-seronegative. CDR3s include the opening cysteine and the closing phenylalanine or tryptophan.

v_gene	j_gene	CDR3aa
TRBV30	TRBJ2-4	CAWSVGGSKNIQYF
TRBV5-3	TRBJ2-2	CARTGTGGPPENTGELFF
TRBV5-6	TRBJ2-3	CASILAGAMDTQYF
TRBV2	TRBJ2-7	CASSAGSRQYEQYF
TRBV27	TRBJ1-1	CASSSDNSLYTEAFF
TRBV5-4	TRBJ1-1	CASSLGARGNTEAFF
TRBV10-3	TRBJ1-3	CAILGQGASSGNTIYF
TRBV2	TRBJ1-5	CASNTQGPNQPQHF
TRBV28	TRBJ2-5	CASSLPAVQETQYF
TRBV7-9	TRBJ2-7	CASSSGTGVPYEQYF
TRBV28	TRBJ1-4	CASSFPPTGIEKLFF
TRBV30	TRBJ1-3	CAWSKGQSGNTIYF
TRBV11-2	TRBJ1-2	CASSFGQSGVPSGYTF
TRBV28	TRBJ1-1	CASSFIGGNTEAFF
TRBV6-6	TRBJ2-3	CASSLLAGGGDTQYF
TRBV2	TRBJ2-7	CASSEQGQSYEQYF
TRBV14	TRBJ2-7	CASSARNTSGLWGEQYF
TRBV9	TRBJ2-6	CASSVASTGANVLTF
TRBV7-3	TRBJ2-5	CASSLRTRTSGQETQYF
TRBV6-1	TRBJ2-1	CASRLAGDNEQFF
TRBV27	TRBJ2-1	CASSSGLAAYNEQFF
TRBV6-6	TRBJ1-1	CASSSRQGGGTEAFF
TRBV28	TRBJ2-5	CASSLDRGSAEETQYF
TRBV2	TRBJ2-5	CASSDRGGGPRPETQYF